This T cell receptor beta chain was recovered during a study of cytomegalovirus exposure and HLA in healthy donors. In the PCR, 60 Vbeta and 13 Jbeta primers were used. Sequencing used immunoSEQ multiplex PCR; TCRdb keeps in-frame clones, though not all of them. This table holds about 130,000 clones, less than 85% found once. Study-wide results and caveats: Analysis performed later showed TCR beta chains linked to HLA being more clonally expanded than equally common others. An analysis that was carried out later associated approximately 15,000 TCR beta sequences with HLA alleles at 0.05 false discovery rate.

This CDR3 has 19 amino acids. V lost 5 bases to trimming and J lost 0 bases; unmatched junction nucleotides: 11. CDR1 and CDR2 from the germline V gene are SEHNR and FQNEAQ (reference sequence). About this clone itself: Its specificity is not known.

The chain recombines TRBV7-9 with TRBJ2-1, with 12 bases aligning to TRBD2. The clonotype comes from a young man in good health and CMV-seropositive. Sequenced material: PBMCs. The CDR3 loop reads CASSGLAGITLSSYNEQFF. The CDR3 DNA follows: TGTGCCAGCAGCGGACTAGCGGGGATAACTTTAAGCTCCTACAATGAGCAGTTCTTC.